The 9 T cell receptor beta chains listed next were all sequenced from one sample in a study of CD8 T cell repertoires and HIV-1 epitope variants. Measured with immunoSEQ multiplex PCR; TCRdb has only the in-frame clones, and not every one. The sample holds some 100,000 clones, over 70% seen once. Sequences were obtained from uncultured baseline CD8+ T cells from peripheral blood mononuclear cells (PBMCs). The receptor set was obtained from a male donor with HIV.

The V gene is TRBV15, the J gene TRBJ1-4; TRBD1 might be the D (6 bases). From germline, CDR1 is LNHNV and CDR2 YYDKDF (reference sequence). V lost 2 bases and J lost 5, with 12 bases in between. This CDR3 is 15 amino acids long. The CDR3 is CATSRSQQGNEKLFF. The CDR3 DNA reads TGTGCCACCAGCAGAAGTCAGCAGGGGAATGAAAAACTGTTTTTT.

The chain is built from TRBV28 and TRBJ1-5; 7 bases map to TRBD1. The CDR3 runs to 17 residues. Unmatched junction bases numbered 10, after V lost 4 bases and J lost 1 base. Looked up from germline, CDR1 is MDHEN and CDR2 is SYDVKM. This chain's CDR3 is CASSYPFRGGSNQPQHF. The DNA for the CDR3 is TGTGCCAGCAGTTACCCTTTCAGGGGGGGAAGCAATCAGCCCCAGCATTTT.

V usage is TRBV7-2 and J usage is TRBJ1-5, with D uncertain. There are 15 residues in the CDR3. The V end lost 10 bases, the J end lost 1 base, and 17 bases lay between the germline ends. From germline, CDR1 is SGHTA and CDR2 FQGNSA. This chain's CDR3 is CATSGGALSNQPQHF. The CDR3 bases are TGTGCCACGTCAGGCGGAGCGTTAAGCAATCAGCCCCAGCATTTT.

The CDR3 bases are TGTGCCAGCAGCTCCCTGGGGTATGGCAATCAGCCCCAGCATTTT. Its translation is CASSSLGYGNQPQHF. The chain is built from TRBV11-2 and TRBJ1-5; D uncertain. The CDR3 covers 15 residues. V lost 4 bases to trimming and J lost 2 bases, with 12 bases between them. CDR1 and CDR2 (germline): SGHAT, FQNNGV.

V gene TRBV4-1 combines with J gene TRBJ1-2, with unresolved D. CDR3 length: 15 residues. The V gene's germline CDR1 is MGHRA and CDR2 YSYEKL. With 4 bases removed from V and 6 bases from J, the gap between germline ends came to 18 bases. For the CDR3, the DNA is TGCGCCAGCAGCCCAGGTATGGCGCGGCTGGATGGCTACACCTTC. Translation gives CASSPGMARLDGYTF.

In its sample, this clone was seen a few times. CDR3 coding DNA: TGTGCCAGCTCCCCGTTAGCGGGAGAAAACGAGCAGTACTTC. Its translation: CASSPLAGENEQYF. The rearrangement uses TRBV18 and TRBJ2-7, with TRBD2 identical over 9 bases. Germline V lookup: CDR1 KGHSH, CDR2 LQKENI. The CDR3 loop spans 14 amino acids. The trim removed 6 bases at V and 5 bases at J, leaving 8 bases unmatched.

CDR3 DNA: TGTGCCAGCGATATCGAGCTTACAGATACGCAGTATTTT. Translated, it gives CASDIELTDTQYF. The chain uses TRBV2 and TRBJ2-3; no firm D call. The CDR3 consists of 13 residues. The V end was cut by 8 bases, the J end by 3 bases, with 12 bases between. The V gene's germline CDR1 is SNHLY and CDR2 FYNNEI. Full variable domain (missing parts from reference TRBV2 and TRBJ2-3): EPEVTQTPSHQVTQMGQEVILRCVPISNHLYFYWYRQILGQKVEFLVSFYNNEISEKSEIFDDQFSVERPDGSNFTLKIRSTKLEDSAMYFCASDIELTDTQYFGPGTRLTVL.

The CDR3 region has the DNA TGTGCCAGCAGCTTAGCCGTAGGGGTGAACACTGAAGCTTTCTTT. Encoded protein: CASSLAVGVNTEAFF. The chain recombines TRBV7-9 with TRBJ1-1; D perhaps matches TRBD1 (5 bases). The CDR3 extends over 15 amino acids. The germline CDR1 and CDR2 sequences are SEHNR and FQNEAQ (reference sequence). Trimming left V 0 bases short and J 0 bases short, with 8 bases between.

The chain is built from TRBV6-4 and TRBJ2-7; no clear D. The CDR3 spans 11 residues. Germline assignment: CDR1 MRHNA and CDR2 SNTAGT. The V gene lost 7 bases and the J gene lost 6 bases, with 10 bases spanning the gap. CDR3 sequence reads: CASKVRGEQYF. Written as DNA, the CDR3 is TGTGCCAGCAAGGTTCGTGGCGAGCAGTACTTC.